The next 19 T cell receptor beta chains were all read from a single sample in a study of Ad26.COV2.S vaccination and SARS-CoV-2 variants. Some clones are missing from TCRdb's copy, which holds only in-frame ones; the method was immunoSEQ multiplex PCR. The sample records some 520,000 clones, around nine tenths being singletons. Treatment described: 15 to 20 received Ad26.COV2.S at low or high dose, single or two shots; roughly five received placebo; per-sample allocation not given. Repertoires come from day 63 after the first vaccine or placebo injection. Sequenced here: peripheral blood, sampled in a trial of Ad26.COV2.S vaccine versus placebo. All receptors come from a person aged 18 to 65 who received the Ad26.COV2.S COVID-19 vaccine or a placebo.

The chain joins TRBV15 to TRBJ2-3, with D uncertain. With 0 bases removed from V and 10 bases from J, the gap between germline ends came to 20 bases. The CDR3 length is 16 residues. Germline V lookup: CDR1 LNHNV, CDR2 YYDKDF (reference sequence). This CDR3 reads CATSRDGRSPDLAQYF. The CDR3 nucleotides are TGTGCCACCAGCAGAGATGGCAGGTCCCCCGATTTGGCGCAGTATTTT.

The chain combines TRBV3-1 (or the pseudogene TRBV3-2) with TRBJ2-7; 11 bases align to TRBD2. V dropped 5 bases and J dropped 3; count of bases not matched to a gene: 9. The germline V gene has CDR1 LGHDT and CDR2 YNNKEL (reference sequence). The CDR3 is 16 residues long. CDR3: CASSFFMTSGIYEQYF. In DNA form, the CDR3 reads TGTGCCAGCAGCTTTTTTATGACTAGCGGGATCTACGAGCAGTACTTC.

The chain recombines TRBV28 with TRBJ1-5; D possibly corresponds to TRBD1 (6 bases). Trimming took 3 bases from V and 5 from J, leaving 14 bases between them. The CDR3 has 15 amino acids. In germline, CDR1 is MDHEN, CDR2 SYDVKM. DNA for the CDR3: TGTGCCAGCAGTTTTGCTGGGGGGCCGGATCAGCCCCAGCATTTT. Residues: CASSFAGGPDQPQHF.

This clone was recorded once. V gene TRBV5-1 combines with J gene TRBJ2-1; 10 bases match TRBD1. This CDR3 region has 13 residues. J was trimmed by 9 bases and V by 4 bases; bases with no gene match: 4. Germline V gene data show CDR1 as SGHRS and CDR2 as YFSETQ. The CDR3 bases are TGCGCCAGCAGCACCCGGACAGGGGGTGAGCAGTTCTTC. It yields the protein CASSTRTGGEQFF. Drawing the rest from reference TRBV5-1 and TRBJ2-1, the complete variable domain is KAGVTQTPRYLIKTRGQQVTLSCSPISGHRSVSWYQQTPGQGLQFLFEYFSETQRNKGNFPGRFSGRQFSNSRSEMNVSTLELGDSALYLCASSTRTGGEQFFGPGTRLTVL.

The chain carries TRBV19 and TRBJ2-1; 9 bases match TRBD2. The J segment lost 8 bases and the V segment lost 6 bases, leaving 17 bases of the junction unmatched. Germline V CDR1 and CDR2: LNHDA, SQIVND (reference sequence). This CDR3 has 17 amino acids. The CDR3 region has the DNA TGTGCCAGTAGCCTCTTTGTTAGCGGGAGTTTCGCGTATGAGCAGTTCTTC. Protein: CASSLFVSGSFAYEQFF.

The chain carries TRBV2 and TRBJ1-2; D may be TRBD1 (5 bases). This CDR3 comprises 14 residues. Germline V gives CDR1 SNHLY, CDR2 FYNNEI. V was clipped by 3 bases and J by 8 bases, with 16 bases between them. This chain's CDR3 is CASSDQTAPGGYTF. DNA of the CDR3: TGTGCCAGCAGTGACCAGACCGCTCCAGGGGGCTACACCTTC.

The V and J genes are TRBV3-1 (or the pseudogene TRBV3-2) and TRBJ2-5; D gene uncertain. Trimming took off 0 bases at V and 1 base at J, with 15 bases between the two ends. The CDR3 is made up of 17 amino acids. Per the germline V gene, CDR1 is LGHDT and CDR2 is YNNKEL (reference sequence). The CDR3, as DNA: TGTGCCAGCAGCCAAGATCACAAGGCTCGCAGCCAAGAGACCCAGTACTTC. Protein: CASSQDHKARSQETQYF.

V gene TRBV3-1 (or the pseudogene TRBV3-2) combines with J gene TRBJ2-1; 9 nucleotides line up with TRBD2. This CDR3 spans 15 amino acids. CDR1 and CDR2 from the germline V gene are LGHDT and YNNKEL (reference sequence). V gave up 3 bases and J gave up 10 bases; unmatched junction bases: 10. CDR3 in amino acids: CASSQSLGSGREQFF. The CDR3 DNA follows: TGTGCCAGCAGCCAGAGTCTCGGGAGCGGGAGGGAGCAGTTCTTC.

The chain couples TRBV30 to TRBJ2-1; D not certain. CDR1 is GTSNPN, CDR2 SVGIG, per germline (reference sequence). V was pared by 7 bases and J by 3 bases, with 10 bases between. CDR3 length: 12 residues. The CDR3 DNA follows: TGTGCCTCTTACAGAGTCTACAATGAGCAGTTCTTC. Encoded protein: CASYRVYNEQFF.

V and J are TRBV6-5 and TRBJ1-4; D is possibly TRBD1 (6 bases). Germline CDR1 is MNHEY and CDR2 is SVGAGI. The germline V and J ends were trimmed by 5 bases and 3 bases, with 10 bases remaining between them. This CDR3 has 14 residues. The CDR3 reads CASSRRTANEKLFF. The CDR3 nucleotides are TGTGCCAGCAGTAGACGGACAGCTAATGAAAAACTGTTTTTT.

The CDR3 spells CASSYGHPNTEAFF. For the CDR3, the DNA is TGTGCCAGCAGTTATGGACACCCGAACACTGAAGCTTTCTTT. The J gene is TRBJ1-1, the V gene TRBV6-2 or TRBV6-3; perhaps TRBD1 as D (5 bases). Germline loops: CDR1 MNHEY, CDR2 SVGEGT. V lost 3 bases and J lost 1, with 9 bases in between. The CDR3 sequence is 14 residues long.

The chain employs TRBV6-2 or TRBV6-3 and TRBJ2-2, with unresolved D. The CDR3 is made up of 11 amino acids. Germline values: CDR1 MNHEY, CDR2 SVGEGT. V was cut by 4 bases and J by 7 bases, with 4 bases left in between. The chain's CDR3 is CASSFGGELFF. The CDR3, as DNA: TGTGCCAGCAGTTTCGGCGGGGAGCTGTTTTTT.

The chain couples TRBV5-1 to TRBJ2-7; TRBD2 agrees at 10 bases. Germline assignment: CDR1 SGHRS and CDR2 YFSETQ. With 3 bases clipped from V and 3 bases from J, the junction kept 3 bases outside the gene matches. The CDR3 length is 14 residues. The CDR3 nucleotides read TGCGCCAGCAGCTCCGGGACTAGCGACTACGAGCAGTACTTC. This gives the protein CASSSGTSDYEQYF.

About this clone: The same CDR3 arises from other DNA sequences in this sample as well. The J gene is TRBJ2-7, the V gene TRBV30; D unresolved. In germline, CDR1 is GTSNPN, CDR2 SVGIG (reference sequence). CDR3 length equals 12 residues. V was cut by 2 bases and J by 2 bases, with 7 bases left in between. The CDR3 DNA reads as TGTGCCTGGAGTAGGGATACCTACGAGCAGTACTTC. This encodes CAWSRDTYEQYF.

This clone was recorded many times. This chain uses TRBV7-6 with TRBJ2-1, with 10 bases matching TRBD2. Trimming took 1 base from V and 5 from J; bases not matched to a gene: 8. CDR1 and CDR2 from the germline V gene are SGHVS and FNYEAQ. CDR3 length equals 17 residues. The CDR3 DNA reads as TGTGCCAGCAGCTTAGTTTTAGCGGGAGGAATCAACAATGAGCAGTTCTTC. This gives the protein CASSLVLAGGINNEQFF.

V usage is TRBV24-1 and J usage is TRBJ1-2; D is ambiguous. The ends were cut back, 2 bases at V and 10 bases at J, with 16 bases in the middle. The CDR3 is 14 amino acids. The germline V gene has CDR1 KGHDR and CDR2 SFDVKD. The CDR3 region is CATSDSRTPDDYTF. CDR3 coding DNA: TGTGCCACCAGTGATTCCCGGACGCCCGATGACTACACCTTC.

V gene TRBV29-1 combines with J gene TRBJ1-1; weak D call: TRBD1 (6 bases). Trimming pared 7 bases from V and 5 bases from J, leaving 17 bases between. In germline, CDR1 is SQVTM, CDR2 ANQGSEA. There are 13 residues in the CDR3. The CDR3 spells CSARPGDKTEAFF. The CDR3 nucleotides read TGCAGCGCCCGACCCGGGGACAAAACTGAAGCTTTCTTT.

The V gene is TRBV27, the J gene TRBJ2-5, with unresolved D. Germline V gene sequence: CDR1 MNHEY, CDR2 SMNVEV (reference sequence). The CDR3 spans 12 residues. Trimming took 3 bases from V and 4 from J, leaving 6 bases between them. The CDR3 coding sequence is TGTGCCAGCAGTTTCATTGGAGAGACCCAGTACTTC. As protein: CASSFIGETQYF.

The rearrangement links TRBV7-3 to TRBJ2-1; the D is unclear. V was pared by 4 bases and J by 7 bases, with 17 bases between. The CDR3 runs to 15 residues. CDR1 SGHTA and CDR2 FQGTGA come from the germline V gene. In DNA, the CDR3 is TGTGCCAGCAGCTCCAGATGGGGATATGGGAATGAGCAGTTCTTC. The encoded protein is CASSSRWGYGNEQFF.